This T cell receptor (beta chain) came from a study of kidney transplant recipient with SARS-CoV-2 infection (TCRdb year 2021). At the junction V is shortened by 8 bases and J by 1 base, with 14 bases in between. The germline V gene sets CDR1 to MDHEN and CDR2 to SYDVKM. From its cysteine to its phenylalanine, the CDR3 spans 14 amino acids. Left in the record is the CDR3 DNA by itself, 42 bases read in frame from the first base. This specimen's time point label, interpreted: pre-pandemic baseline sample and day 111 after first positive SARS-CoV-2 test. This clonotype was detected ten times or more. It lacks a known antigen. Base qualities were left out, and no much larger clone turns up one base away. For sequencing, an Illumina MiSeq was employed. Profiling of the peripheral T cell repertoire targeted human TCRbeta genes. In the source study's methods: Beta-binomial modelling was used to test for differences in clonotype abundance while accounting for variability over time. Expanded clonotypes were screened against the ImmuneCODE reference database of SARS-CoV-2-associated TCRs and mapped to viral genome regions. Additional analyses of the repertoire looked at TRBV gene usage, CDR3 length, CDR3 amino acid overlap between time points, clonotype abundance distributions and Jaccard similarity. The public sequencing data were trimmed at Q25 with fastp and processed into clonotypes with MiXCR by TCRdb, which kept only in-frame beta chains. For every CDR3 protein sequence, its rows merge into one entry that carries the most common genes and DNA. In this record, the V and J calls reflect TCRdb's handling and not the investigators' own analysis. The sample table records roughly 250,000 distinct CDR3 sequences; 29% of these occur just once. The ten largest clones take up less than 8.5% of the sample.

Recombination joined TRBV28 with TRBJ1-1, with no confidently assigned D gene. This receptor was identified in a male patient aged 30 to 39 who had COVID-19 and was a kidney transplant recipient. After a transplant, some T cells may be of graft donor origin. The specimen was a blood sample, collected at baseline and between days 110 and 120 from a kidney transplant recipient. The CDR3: CASVKGPENTEAFF. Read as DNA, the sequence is TGTGCCAGCGTCAAAGGCCCAGAGAACACTGAAGCTTTCTTT.